The source of this T cell receptor (beta chain) is a study of T cells in localized non-small cell lung cancer (dated by TCRdb to about 2020). A note on the overall study: T cell repertoires of approximately 250 early-stage NSCLC patients were analyzed, with tumors being compared against uninvolved tumor-adjacent lungs. Of the NSCLC patients, roughly 130 were male and approximately 100 were female, and the mean age was approximately 66 years. All 240 or so NSCLC patients in the cohort were treatment-naive and had localized lung tumors that were resected.

The germline V gene (reference sequence) supplies CDR1 SEHNR and CDR2 FQNEAQ. V trim: 6 bases; J trim: 3 bases; unmatched bases: 11. Including the terminal cysteine and phenylalanine, the CDR3 comprises 16 residues. Left in the record is the CDR3 DNA by itself, 48 bases read in frame from the first base. Study-level results and caveats: Higher T cell density in blood was associated with longer overall survival, whereas higher clonality in adjacent lung was associated with shorter survival. Because the study design was exploratory, TCR variables were selected using unadjusted p-values without false-discovery rate correction. Uninvolved tumor-adjacent lung showed the highest T cell clonality, higher than tumor, which suggests more focused antigenic responses in the uninvolved tumor-adjacent lung. A median of around 50 of the top 100 tumor clones turned up in the paired uninvolved adjacent lung, and some 27 of those clones also ranked among the top 100 of that same adjacent lung. Because multi-region tumor sequencing was not performed, intratumor heterogeneity could not be ruled out.

Regarding this clone: Which antigen it targets is not known. Base-call qualities are not available, and no considerably larger clone is one nucleotide away.

At diagnosis, peripheral blood, uninvolved tumor-adjacent lung and tumor were collected and were preserved as a mix of fresh-frozen and FFPE material. Blood samples were analyzed as peripheral blood mononuclear cells for TCR repertoire profiling. The immunoSEQ Assay was used to sequence TCR beta CDR3 regions from DNA. In the paper's pipeline: To compute T cell density, TCR beta template counts were normalized to usable DNA, which was estimated by amplifying housekeeping genes. Richness was estimated with the preseqR package, extrapolating to 400,000 templates for PBMC samples and 120,000 templates for tissue samples. Clonality was defined as one minus Pielou's evenness. Differential abundance testing on productive amino-acid clonotypes, with a minimum total count of 5 and an alpha of 0.1, was used to identify tissue-enriched TCRs. Repertoire overlap between compartments was quantified with the Jaccard Index and Morisita Overlap Index. GLIPH clustered TCR beta CDR3s with public tetramer-defined viral CDR3s; viral motifs required at least three viral sequences plus V-gene enrichment. TCRdb mirrors the immuneACCESS table, restricted to in-frame sequences. Some clones are absent from its copies; in checked studies, under half trace to an unresolved V gene, and the reason for the others is unknown. The V and J calls and the clone size are those of that table, but D and trimming were determined from the DNA. The sample table contains over 30,000 clones; only one count was recorded for roughly 78% of them. Clones ranked in the top ten supply around 33% of the sample.

Recombination linked TRBV7-9 to TRBJ2-7, with TRBD1 matching 10 junction bases. This TCR was recovered from a male donor older than 55 with stage II squamous cell lung carcinoma. This specimen was peripheral blood, taken before any cancer treatment. The DNA sequence is TGTGCCAGCAGTCCTCAAACGGGACAGGGGCTCTACGAGCAGTACTTC. Its protein reads: CASSPQTGQGLYEQYF.